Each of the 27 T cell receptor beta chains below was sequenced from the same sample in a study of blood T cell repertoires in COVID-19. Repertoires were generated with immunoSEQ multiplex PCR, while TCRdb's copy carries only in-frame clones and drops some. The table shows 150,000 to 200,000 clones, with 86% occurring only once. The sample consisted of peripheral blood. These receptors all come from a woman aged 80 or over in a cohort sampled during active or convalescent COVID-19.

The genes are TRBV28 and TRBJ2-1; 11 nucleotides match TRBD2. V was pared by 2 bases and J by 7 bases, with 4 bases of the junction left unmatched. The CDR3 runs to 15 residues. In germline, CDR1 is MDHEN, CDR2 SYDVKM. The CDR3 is CASSLRTSGSNEQFF. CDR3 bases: TGTGCCAGCAGTTTAAGGACTAGCGGGTCTAATGAGCAGTTCTTC. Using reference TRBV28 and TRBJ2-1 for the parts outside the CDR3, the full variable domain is DVKVTQSSRYLVKRTGEKVFLECVQDMDHENMFWYRQDPGLGLRLIYFSYDVKMKEKGDIPEGYSVSREKKERFSLILESASTNQTSMYLCASSLRTSGSNEQFFGPGTRLTVL.

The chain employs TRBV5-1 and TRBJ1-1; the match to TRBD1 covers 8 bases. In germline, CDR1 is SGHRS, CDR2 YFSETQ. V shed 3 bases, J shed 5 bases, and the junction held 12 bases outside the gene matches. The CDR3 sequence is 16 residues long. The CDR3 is CASSSGVAGGITEAFF. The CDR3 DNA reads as TGCGCCAGCAGCTCGGGGGTTGCAGGGGGCATAACTGAAGCTTTCTTT.

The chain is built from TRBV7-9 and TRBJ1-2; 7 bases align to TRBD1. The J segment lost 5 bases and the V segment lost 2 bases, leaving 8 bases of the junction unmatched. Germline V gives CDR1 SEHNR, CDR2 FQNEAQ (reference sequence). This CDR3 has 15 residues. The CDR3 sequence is CASSLRGTGVYGYTF. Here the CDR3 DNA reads TGTGCCAGCAGCTTAAGGGGCACAGGGGTGTATGGCTACACCTTC.

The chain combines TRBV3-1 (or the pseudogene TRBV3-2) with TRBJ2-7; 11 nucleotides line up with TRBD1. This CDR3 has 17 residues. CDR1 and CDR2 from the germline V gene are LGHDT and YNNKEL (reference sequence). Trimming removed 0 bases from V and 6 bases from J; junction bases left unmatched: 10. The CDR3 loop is CASSQETTAGTGGEQYF. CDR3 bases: TGTGCCAGCAGCCAAGAAACTACGGCCGGGACAGGGGGCGAGCAGTACTTC.

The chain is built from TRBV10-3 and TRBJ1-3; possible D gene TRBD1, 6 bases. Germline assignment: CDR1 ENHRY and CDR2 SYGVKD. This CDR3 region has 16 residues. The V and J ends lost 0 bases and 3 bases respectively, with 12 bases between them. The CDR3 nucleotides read TGTGCCATCAGTGAGTCTGGACAGTCGTTTGGAAACACCATATATTTT. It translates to CAISESGQSFGNTIYF.

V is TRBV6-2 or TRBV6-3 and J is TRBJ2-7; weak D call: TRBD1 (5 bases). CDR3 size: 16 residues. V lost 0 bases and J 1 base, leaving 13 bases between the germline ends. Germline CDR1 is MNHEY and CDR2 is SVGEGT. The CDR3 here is CASSYSIREESYEQYV. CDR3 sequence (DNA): TGTGCCAGCAGTTACTCGATCAGGGAAGAGTCCTACGAGCAGTACGTC.

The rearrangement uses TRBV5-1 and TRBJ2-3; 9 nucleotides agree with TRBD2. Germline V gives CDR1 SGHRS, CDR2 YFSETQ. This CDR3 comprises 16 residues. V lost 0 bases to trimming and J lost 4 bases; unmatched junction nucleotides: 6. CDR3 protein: CASSLGASGAPDTQYF. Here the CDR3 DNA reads TGCGCCAGCAGCTTGGGGGCTAGCGGGGCGCCAGATACGCAGTATTTT.

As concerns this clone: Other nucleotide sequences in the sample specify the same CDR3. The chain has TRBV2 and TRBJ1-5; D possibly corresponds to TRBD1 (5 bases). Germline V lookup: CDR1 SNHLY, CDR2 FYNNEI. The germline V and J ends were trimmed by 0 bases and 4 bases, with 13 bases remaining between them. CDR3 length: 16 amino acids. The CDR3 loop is CASSEALTGGNQPQHF. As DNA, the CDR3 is TGTGCCAGCAGTGAAGCACTCACCGGGGGAAATCAGCCCCAGCATTTT.

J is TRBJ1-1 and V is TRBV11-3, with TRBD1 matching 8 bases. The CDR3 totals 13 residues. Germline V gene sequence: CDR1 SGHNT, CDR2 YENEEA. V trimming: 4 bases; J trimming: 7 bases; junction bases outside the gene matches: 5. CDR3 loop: CASSYRQGLEAFF. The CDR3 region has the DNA TGTGCCAGCAGCTATCGACAGGGGCTTGAAGCTTTCTTT.

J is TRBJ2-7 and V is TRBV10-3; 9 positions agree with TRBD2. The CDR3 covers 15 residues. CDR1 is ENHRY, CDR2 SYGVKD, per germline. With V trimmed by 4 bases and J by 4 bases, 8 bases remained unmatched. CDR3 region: CAISGRLAGRYEQYF. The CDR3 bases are TGTGCCATCAGTGGTCGTCTAGCGGGAAGATACGAGCAGTACTTC.

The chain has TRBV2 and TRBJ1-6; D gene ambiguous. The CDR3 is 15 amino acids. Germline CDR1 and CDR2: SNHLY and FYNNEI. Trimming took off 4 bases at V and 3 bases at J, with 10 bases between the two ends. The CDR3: CASSATDYYNSPLHF. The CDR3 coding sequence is TGTGCCAGCAGTGCAACAGATTACTATAATTCACCCCTCCACTTT.

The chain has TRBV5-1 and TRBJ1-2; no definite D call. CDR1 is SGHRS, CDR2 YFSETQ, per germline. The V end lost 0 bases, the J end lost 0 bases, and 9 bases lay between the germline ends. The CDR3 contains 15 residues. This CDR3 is CASSLDEGANYGYTF. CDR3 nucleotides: TGCGCCAGCAGCTTGGATGAGGGAGCTAACTATGGCTACACCTTC.

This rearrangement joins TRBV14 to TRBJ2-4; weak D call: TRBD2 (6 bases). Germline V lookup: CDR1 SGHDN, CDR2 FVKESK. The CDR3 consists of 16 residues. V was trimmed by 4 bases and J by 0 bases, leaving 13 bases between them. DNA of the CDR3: TGTGCCAGCAGCCTTAGACTAGGGTTAGCCAAAAACATTCAGTACTTC. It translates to CASSLRLGLAKNIQYF.

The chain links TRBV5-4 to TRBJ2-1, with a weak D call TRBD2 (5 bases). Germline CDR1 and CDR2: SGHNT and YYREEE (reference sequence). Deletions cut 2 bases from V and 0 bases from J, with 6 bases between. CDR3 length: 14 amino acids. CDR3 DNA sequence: TGTGCCAGCAGCTTAGAGGGCTCCTACAATGAGCAGTTCTTC. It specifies CASSLEGSYNEQFF.

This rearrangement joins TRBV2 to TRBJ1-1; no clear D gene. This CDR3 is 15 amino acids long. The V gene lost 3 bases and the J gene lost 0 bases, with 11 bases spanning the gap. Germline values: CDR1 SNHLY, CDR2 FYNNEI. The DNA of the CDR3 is TGTGCCAGCAGTGATTATACGGTTGTGAACACTGAAGCTTTCTTT. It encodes CASSDYTVVNTEAFF.

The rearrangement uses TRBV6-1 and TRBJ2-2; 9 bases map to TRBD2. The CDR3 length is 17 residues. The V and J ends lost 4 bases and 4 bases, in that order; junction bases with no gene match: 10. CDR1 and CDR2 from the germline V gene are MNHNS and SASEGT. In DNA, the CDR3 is TGTGCCAGCAGTGGGCCCGGGACTAGCTCAATCACCGGGGAGCTGTTTTTT. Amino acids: CASSGPGTSSITGELFF.

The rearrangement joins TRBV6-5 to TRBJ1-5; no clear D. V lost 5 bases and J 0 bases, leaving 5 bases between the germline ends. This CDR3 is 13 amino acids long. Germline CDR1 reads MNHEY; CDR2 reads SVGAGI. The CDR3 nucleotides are TGTGCCAGCAGTCAGATTAGCAATCAGCCCCAGCATTTT. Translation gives CASSQISNQPQHF.

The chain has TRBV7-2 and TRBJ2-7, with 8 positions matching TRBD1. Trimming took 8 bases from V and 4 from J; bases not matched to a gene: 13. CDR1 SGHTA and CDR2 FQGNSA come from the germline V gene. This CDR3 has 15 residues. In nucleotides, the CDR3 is TGTGCCAGCGCCCCGAACCGGGACAGGAGTTACGAGCAGTACTTC. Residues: CASAPNRDRSYEQYF.

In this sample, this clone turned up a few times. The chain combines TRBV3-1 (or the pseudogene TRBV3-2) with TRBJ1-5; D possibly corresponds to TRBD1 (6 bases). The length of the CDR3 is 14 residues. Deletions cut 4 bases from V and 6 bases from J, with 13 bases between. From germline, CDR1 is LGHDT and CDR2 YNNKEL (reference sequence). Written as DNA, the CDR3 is TGTGCCAGCAGCCCACGGGGGGGCACTCAGCCCCAGCATTTT. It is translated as CASSPRGGTQPQHF.

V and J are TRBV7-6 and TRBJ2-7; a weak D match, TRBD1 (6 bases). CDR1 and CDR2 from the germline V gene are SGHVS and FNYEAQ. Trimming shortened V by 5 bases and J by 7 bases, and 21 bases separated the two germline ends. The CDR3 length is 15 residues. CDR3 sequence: CASSPSQTGGEEQYF. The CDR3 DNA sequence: TGTGCCAGCAGCCCCAGTCAGACAGGAGGAGAAGAGCAGTACTTC. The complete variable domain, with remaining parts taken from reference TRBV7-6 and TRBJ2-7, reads GAGVSQSPRYKVTKRGQDVALRCDPISGHVSLYWYRQALGQGPEFLTYFNYEAQQDKSGLPNDRFSAERPEGSISTLTIQRTEQRDSAMYRCASSPSQTGGEEQYFGPGTRLTVT.

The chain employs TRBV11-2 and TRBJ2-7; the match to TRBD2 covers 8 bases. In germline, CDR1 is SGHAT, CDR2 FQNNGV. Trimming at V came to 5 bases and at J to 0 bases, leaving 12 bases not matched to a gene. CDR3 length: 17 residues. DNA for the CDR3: TGTGCCAGCAGCCCCTCTCCTCGGACTAGCACCTCCTACGAGCAGTACGTC. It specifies CASSPSPRTSTSYEQYV.

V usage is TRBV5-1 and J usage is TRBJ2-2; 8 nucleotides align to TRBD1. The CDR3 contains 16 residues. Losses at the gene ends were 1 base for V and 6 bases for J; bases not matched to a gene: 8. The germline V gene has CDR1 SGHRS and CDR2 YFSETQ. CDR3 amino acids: CASSLTRGPRPGELFF. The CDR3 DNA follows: TGCGCCAGCAGCTTGACCAGGGGGCCCCGCCCCGGGGAGCTGTTTTTT.

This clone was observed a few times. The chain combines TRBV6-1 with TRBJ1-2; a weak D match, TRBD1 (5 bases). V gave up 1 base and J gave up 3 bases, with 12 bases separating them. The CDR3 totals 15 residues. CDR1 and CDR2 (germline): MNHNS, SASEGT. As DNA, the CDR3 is TGTGCCAGCAGTGAAGTGGGGGGAACGTACTATGGCTACACCTTC. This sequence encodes CASSEVGGTYYGYTF.

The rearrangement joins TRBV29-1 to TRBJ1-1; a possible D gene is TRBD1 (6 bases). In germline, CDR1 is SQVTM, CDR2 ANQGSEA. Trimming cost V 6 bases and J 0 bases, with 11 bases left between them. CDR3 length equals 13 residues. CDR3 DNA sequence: TGCAGCGTCCTCGGACAGATGAACACTGAAGCTTTCTTT. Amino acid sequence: CSVLGQMNTEAFF. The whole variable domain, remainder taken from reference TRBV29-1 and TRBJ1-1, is SAVISQKPSRDICQRGTSLTIQCQVDSQVTMMFWYRQQPGQSLTLIATANQGSEATYESGFVIDKFPISRPNLTFSTLTVSNMSPEDSSIYLCSVLGQMNTEAFFGQGTRLTVV.

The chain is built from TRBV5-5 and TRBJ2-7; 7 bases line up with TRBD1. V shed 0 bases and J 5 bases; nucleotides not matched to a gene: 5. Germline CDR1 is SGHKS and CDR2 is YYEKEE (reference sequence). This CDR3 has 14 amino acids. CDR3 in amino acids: CASSLGQGAHEQYF. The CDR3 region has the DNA TGTGCCAGCAGCTTGGGACAGGGAGCCCACGAGCAGTACTTC.

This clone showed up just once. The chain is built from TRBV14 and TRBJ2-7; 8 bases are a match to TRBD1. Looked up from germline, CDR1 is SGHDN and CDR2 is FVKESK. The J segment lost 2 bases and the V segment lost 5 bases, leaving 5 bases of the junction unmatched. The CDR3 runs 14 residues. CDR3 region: CASSAGTGPYEQYF. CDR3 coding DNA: TGTGCCAGCAGCGCCGGGACAGGCCCCTACGAGCAGTACTTC.

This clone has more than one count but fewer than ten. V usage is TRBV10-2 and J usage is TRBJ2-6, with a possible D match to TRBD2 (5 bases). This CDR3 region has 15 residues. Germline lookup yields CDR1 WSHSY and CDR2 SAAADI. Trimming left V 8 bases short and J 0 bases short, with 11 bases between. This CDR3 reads CASLPRDSGANVLTF. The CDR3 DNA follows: TGCGCCAGCCTGCCGAGGGACTCTGGGGCCAACGTCCTGACTTTC.